These 13 T cell receptor beta chains share one sample of origin, sequenced in a study of cytomegalovirus exposure and HLA in healthy donors. The PCR ran on 60 Vbeta and 13 Jbeta primers. Sequencing used immunoSEQ multiplex PCR; TCRdb keeps in-frame clones, though not all of them. Counted here are 150,000 to 180,000 clones, more than 75% occurring once; the ten biggest clones make up roughly 13%. Sequencing was performed on PBMCs. The receptors shown here come from a man younger than 40 in good health and CMV-seropositive.

In nucleotides, the CDR3 is TGCAGCTTGCGGACTAGCGGGGAACCATACAATGAGCAGTTCTTC. This translates into CSLRTSGEPYNEQFF. The J gene is TRBJ2-1, the V gene TRBV29-1, with 12 bases matching TRBD2. The ends lost 8 bases at V and 4 bases at J; junction bases unmatched: 9. The CDR3 consists of 15 residues. Germline-derived CDR1 and CDR2 are SQVTM and ANQGSEA.

The V and J genes are TRBV5-1 and TRBJ2-5; 7 bases are a match to TRBD1. The CDR3 sequence is 13 residues long. V gave up 4 bases and J gave up 2 bases; unmatched junction bases: 2. Germline CDR1 SGHRS, CDR2 YFSETQ. The CDR3 DNA is TGCGCCAGCAGCCCGGGACAGCAAGAGACCCAGTACTTC. Encoded protein: CASSPGQQETQYF.

V and J are TRBV4-1 and TRBJ1-4; 8 nucleotides line up with TRBD1. The CDR3 contains 15 residues. The germline V gene has CDR1 MGHRA and CDR2 YSYEKL. The V segment lost 4 bases and the J segment 8 bases; nucleotides outside the gene matches: 9. The CDR3 protein is CASSLQQGVREKLFF. In nucleotides, the CDR3 is TGCGCCAGCAGCCTGCAACAGGGGGTTAGAGAAAAACTGTTTTTT.

This clone appeared a single time. The chain uses TRBV9 and TRBJ2-3; tentatively, D is TRBD1 (6 bases). Germline V lookup: CDR1 SGDLS, CDR2 YYNGEE. This CDR3 comprises 14 residues. V was shortened by 6 bases and J by 2 bases, with 13 bases between the two germline ends. CDR3 residues: CASTTGISTDTQYF. DNA of the CDR3: TGTGCCAGCACCACAGGGATATCCACAGATACGCAGTATTTT.

This sequence joins TRBV7-9 and TRBJ2-3; 9 bases agree with TRBD2. The germline V gene has CDR1 SEHNR and CDR2 FQNEAQ (reference sequence). V gave up 4 bases and J gave up 2 bases; unmatched junction bases: 7. The CDR3 spans 16 residues. This chain's CDR3 is CASSSGLAGFTDTQYF. Here the CDR3 DNA reads TGTGCCAGCAGCTCAGGTCTAGCGGGGTTCACAGATACGCAGTATTTT.

The chain has TRBV5-1 and TRBJ2-5; possible D gene TRBD2, 5 bases. The CDR3 consists of 14 residues. V lost 0 bases, J lost 1 base, and 7 bases lay in between. The germline V gene has CDR1 SGHRS and CDR2 YFSETQ. In DNA form, the CDR3 reads TGCGCCAGCAGCTTGGGAGGGTTCCAAGAGACCCAGTACTTC. Encoded protein: CASSLGGFQETQYF.

The V call is TRBV29-1, the J call TRBJ2-5, with 7 bases that match TRBD2. The J call is in doubt because the DNA end fits TRBJ2-7 better. Germline V gives CDR1 SQVTM, CDR2 ANQGSEA. CDR3 size: 15 residues. For the CDR3, the DNA is TGCAGCGTTGAATATCCGGGAGGACAACTCTACGAGCAGTACTTC. This sequence encodes CSVEYPGGQLYEQYF.

V gene TRBV5-6 combines with J gene TRBJ2-1, with D unclear. V was trimmed by 3 bases and J by 5 bases, leaving 12 bases between them. The CDR3 length is 14 residues. In germline, CDR1 is SGHDT, CDR2 YYEEEE. The DNA of the CDR3 is TGTGCCAGCAGCTGGTCATCTAGTGACAATGAGCAGTTCTTC. Translation: CASSWSSSDNEQFF.

A few counts support this clone. A clone one base away is much larger, so this may be a read error. The V call is TRBV4-2, the J call TRBJ2-3; tentative D call: TRBD1 (5 bases). This CDR3 is built from 15 residues. V was pared by 1 base and J by 3 bases, with 11 bases between. Germline values: CDR1 LGHNA, CDR2 YNFKEQ. CDR3 sequence (DNA): TGTGCCAGCAGCCAAGGACAGCCCAGGACAGATACGCAGTATTTT. Residues: CASSQGQPRTDTQYF.

In DNA, the CDR3 is TGTGCCAGCAGTCACACAGGGGGCGGCTATGGCTACACCTTC. It yields the protein CASSHTGGGYGYTF. The V call is TRBV28, the J call TRBJ1-2, with 9 bases matching TRBD1. The CDR3 totals 14 residues. Trimming took 5 bases from V and 4 from J; bases not matched to a gene: 5. The germline V gene has CDR1 MDHEN and CDR2 SYDVKM.

The chain carries TRBV28 and TRBJ1-1, with no clear D. Germline V CDR1 and CDR2: MDHEN, SYDVKM. V shed 8 bases and J shed 4 bases, with 5 bases lying between them. There are 10 residues in the CDR3. CDR3 sequence reads: CASLGTEAFF. The CDR3 coding sequence is TGTGCCAGCCTAGGCACTGAAGCTTTCTTT.

The CDR3: CASRRGATYNEQFF. In DNA form, the CDR3 reads TGTGCCAGCAGGCGGGGGGCAACCTACAATGAGCAGTTCTTC. This chain uses TRBV27 with TRBJ2-1, with 8 bases fitting TRBD2. The V and J ends lost 6 bases and 2 bases, in that order; junction bases with no gene match: 3. CDR1 and CDR2 (germline): MNHEY, SMNVEV (reference sequence). The CDR3 has 14 amino acids.

The chain employs TRBV27 and TRBJ1-6, with TRBD1 matching over 8 bases. The V gene end was trimmed by 5 bases and the J gene end by 5 bases; junction bases not matched to a gene: 2. Germline CDR1 MNHEY, CDR2 SMNVEV (reference sequence). The CDR3 is 14 amino acids. The CDR3 DNA sequence: TGTGCCAGCAGTGCGGACAGGGATAATTCACCCCTCCACTTT. Encoded protein: CASSADRDNSPLHF.